This T cell receptor (beta chain) was sequenced for a study of neurological immune-mediated disorders. Synthesis of cDNA used 5'RACE (with 10-nucleotide random UMIs). Via MiXCR, TCRdb re-called the 5' RACE reads, giving one row per CDR3 protein. The repertoire holds about 66,000 distinct CDR3 sequences, with around 3.1% as singletons. Findings of the study overall: Phylogenetic grouping assigned the repertoires of 18 of 34 multiple sclerosis patients to a single related-CDR3 cluster, representing a possible signature.

This clonotype was counted at least ten times. The antigen is not known. The source is a man aged 35 to 55 with multiple sclerosis. The sample was PBMCs.

In DNA, the CDR3 is TGCGCCAGCAGCCCTCAAGACAGGCTCGATGGCTACACCTTC. Encoded protein: CASSPQDRLDGYTF. This chain uses TRBV5-1 with TRBJ1-2, with D possibly TRBD1 on 6 matching bases. The CDR3 runs 14 residues. V lost 4 bases and J 6 bases, leaving 16 bases between the germline ends. Per germline, CDR1 SGHRS and CDR2 YFSETQ. The full variable domain, completed using reference TRBV5-1 and TRBJ1-2, is KAGVTQTPRYLIKTRGQQVTLSCSPISGHRSVSWYQQTPGQGLQFLFEYFSETQRNKGNFPGRFSGRQFSNSRSEMNVSTLELGDSALYLCASSPQDRLDGYTFGSGTRLTVV.